This note documents a single T cell receptor beta chain sequence. Its antigen is not known. Donor samples were obtained from healthy Caucasian individuals from Russia, aged about 6 to 95. Each sample yielded at least 6 million isolated PBMCs. The J segment lost 4 bases and the V segment lost 6 bases, leaving 4 bases of the junction unmatched. The CDR3 extends over 13 amino acids. Germline assignment: CDR1 SGHDT and CDR2 YYEEEE. The second PCR ran roughly 6 to 11 cycles with a sample-barcoded 5' primer and J-beta primers. Sequencing of every sample gave 2.5 million or more CDR3-containing paired-end reads. TCRdb reanalysed the 5' RACE reads using MiXCR and keeps one entry per CDR3 protein. The sample yields around 800,000 distinct CDR3 sequences, about 59% seen once. This entry belongs to a study of blood T cells in healthy people across ages. Overall study findings and caveats: Older individuals had lower TCR beta diversity per million T cells (the decline was roughly linear).

Specimen: blood. The rearrangement joins TRBV5-6 to TRBJ2-5; TRBD1 matches at 9 bases. This clonotype originated in a man aged 25 to 40 in good health. The CDR3 reads CASIKDRGETQYF. In DNA form, the CDR3 reads TGTGCCAGCATCAAGGACAGGGGAGAGACCCAGTACTTC.